This T cell receptor (beta chain) appears in the sequencing data of a study of breast tumors, draining lymph nodes, adjacent tissues. Study observations and caveats: Compared with lymph nodes, tumors were less diverse; compared with nontumor tissue, more. Data fit most tumor T cells coming from lymph node, expanding in tumor. Compared with basal-like, luminal-like tumors shared significantly more repertoire with nontumor tissue.

Breast cancer patients provided tissue from their axillary draining lymph nodes. Worth noting for this clonotype: The antigen remains unidentified. One junction end disagrees with the germline gene, perhaps due to a read error.

In TCRdb, the multiplex PCR reads were re-called with MiXCR into one record per CDR3 protein. This sample has roughly 130,000 distinct CDR3 sequences; 32% occur once, and the top ten carry about 2.3%. The TCR comes from a female donor with breast cancer. Some clones in this sample may be carry-over from other donors' samples. The sample was axillary lymph node tissue.

CDR3 sequence (DNA): TGCAGTGCTCCAAATCGCGCCGACTATGGCTGCACCTTC. This translates into CSAPNRADYGCTF. The rearrangement joins TRBV20-1 to TRBJ1-2; the D is unclear. The CDR3 consists of 13 residues. The V gene's germline CDR1 is DFQATT and CDR2 SNEGSKA (reference sequence).